This TCR beta chain was sequenced in a study of glioma-infiltrating T cells. This clonotype was recorded many times. Antigen specificity is unknown. Study results and limitations: Non-neoplastic patients had below-expected tissue-blood divergence, while all gliomas exceeded expectation. Only very few CDR3 sequences appeared in both tissue and blood.

V dropped 2 bases and J dropped 0; count of bases not matched to a gene: 5. CDR1 SGHTA and CDR2 FQGTGA come from the germline V gene. This CDR3 region has 17 residues. Amplification of TCR alpha and beta CDR3 regions from RNA used iRepertoire nested multiplex PCR. Tissue mRNA or PBMC total RNA, roughly 95-400 ng, went into one-step reverse transcription and amplification. Via MiXCR, TCRdb re-called the multiplex PCR reads, giving one row per CDR3 protein. The table includes a few thousand distinct CDR3 sequences, 28% detected once. This TCR derives from a human donor with low-grade glioma or glioblastoma, undergoing nonglioma brain surgery, or in good health (not recorded which). The chain links TRBV7-3 to TRBJ2-2, with 8 positions matching TRBD2. Sequenced material: glioma tissue, nonneoplastic brain tissue, or PBMCs (not recorded which). The chain's CDR3 is CASSLSLAGTNTGELFF. The DNA of the CDR3 is TGTGCCAGCAGCTTATCGCTAGCGGGCACGAACACCGGGGAGCTGTTTTTT.